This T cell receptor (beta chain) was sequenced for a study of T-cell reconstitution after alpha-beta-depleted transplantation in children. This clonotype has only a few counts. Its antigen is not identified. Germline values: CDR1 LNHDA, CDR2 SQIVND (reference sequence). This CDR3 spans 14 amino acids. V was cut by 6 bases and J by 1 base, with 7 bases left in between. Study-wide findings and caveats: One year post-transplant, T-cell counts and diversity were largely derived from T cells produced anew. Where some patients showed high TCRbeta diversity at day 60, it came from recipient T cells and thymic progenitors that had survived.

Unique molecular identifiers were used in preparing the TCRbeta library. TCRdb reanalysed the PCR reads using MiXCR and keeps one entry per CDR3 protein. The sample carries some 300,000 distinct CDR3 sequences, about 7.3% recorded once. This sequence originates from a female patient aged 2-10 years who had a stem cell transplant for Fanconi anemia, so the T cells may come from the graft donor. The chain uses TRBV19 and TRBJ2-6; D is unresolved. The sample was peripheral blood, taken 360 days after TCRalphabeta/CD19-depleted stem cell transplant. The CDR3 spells CASRRHSGANVLTF. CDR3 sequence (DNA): TGTGCCAGTAGGAGGCATTCTGGGGCCAACGTCCTGACTTTC. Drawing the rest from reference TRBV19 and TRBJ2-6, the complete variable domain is DGGITQSPKYLFRKEGQNVTLSCEQNLNHDAMYWYRQDPGQGLRLIYYSQIVNDFQKGDIAEGYSVSREKKESFPLTVTSAQKNPTAFYLCASRRHSGANVLTFGAGSRLTVL.